The 24 T cell receptor beta chains below were found in one sample sequenced in a study of beta chain features in type 1 diabetes. These receptors have no identified antigens. Study-wide findings and caveats: Type 1 diabetes patients showed a moderate but significant shortening of TCRB CDR3s in all four CD4+ subsets.

The investigators reverse transcribed all of the isolated RNA, so they sequenced expressed TCRB transcripts. Repertoires were generated with immunoSEQ multiplex PCR, while TCRdb's copy carries only in-frame clones and drops some. Counted here are around 160,000 clones, 6.5% to 10% occurring once; the ten biggest clones make up around 0.5%. Sample: central memory CD4+ T cells from blood. The receptors shown here come from a young woman with type 1 diabetes.

The chain joins TRBV29-1 to TRBJ2-7, with 7 bases matching TRBD2. Germline V gene lookup returns CDR1 SQVTM and CDR2 ANQGSEA. The trim removed 7 bases at V and 0 bases at J, leaving 6 bases unmatched. This CDR3 is 13 amino acids long. The CDR3 bases are TGCAGCGCCCAGCGGGGTAGCTCCTACGAGCAGTACTTC. Protein product: CSAQRGSSYEQYF.

The J gene is TRBJ2-5, the V gene TRBV27, with D maybe TRBD1 (6 bases). V was pared by 6 bases and J by 3 bases, with 11 bases between. Germline lookup yields CDR1 MNHEY and CDR2 SMNVEV (reference sequence). This CDR3 spans 13 amino acids. CDR3 nucleotide sequence: TGTGCCAGCAGCCTTACAGGGAAAGAGACCCAGTACTTC. Protein: CASSLTGKETQYF.

This clone was counted a few times. The CDR3 region has the DNA TGTGCCAGCAGCTTGGGGCAGTTTGAAGCTTTCTTT. Its protein product is CASSLGQFEAFF. This sequence joins TRBV5-6 and TRBJ1-1; unclear D gene. In germline, CDR1 is SGHDT, CDR2 YYEEEE. The CDR3 sequence is 12 residues long. Trimming pared 0 bases from V and 7 bases from J, leaving 7 bases between.

CDR3 DNA sequence: TGTGCCACCAGCAGAGGCGAAAGCGGGAACTACGAGCAGTACTTC. It specifies CATSRGESGNYEQYF. The chain joins TRBV15 to TRBJ2-7; 7 nucleotides agree with TRBD2. The CDR3 length is 15 residues. CDR1 and CDR2 (germline): LNHNV, YYDKDF (reference sequence). The V gene end was trimmed by 1 base and the J gene end by 3 bases; junction bases not matched to a gene: 6.

The V and J genes are TRBV6-5 and TRBJ2-5, with TRBD2 as a possible D gene (5 bases). The CDR3 has 13 amino acids. With 8 bases removed from V and 2 bases from J, the gap between germline ends came to 12 bases. Looked up from germline, CDR1 is MNHEY and CDR2 is SVGAGI. CDR3 in amino acids: CASGRKTQETQYF. CDR3 bases: TGTGCCAGCGGGAGAAAGACACAAGAGACCCAGTACTTC.

CDR3 loop: CASSPTTNRGEAFF. The CDR3 coding sequence is TGTGCCAGCTCACCGACTACAAACAGGGGTGAAGCTTTCTTT. The chain combines TRBV18 with TRBJ1-1; TRBD1 matches 7 bases. The V gene end was trimmed by 3 bases and the J gene end by 7 bases; junction bases not matched to a gene: 8. There are 14 residues in the CDR3. CDR1 and CDR2 (germline): KGHSH, LQKENI.

This clone was picked up a small number of times. This chain uses TRBV6-1 with TRBJ1-2; TRBD1 aligns across 7 bases. The CDR3 has 14 residues. V gave up 7 bases and J gave up 5 bases; unmatched junction bases: 10. Germline CDR1 and CDR2: MNHNS and SASEGT. CDR3 in amino acids: CASNPQTGSYGYTF. The CDR3 region has the DNA TGTGCCAGCAACCCCCAGACAGGGTCTTATGGCTACACCTTC.

This clone was seen a handful of times. This chain connects TRBV29-1 to TRBJ2-7; D is undetermined. The length of the CDR3 is 14 residues. The V gene lost 6 bases and the J gene lost 0 bases, with 15 bases spanning the gap. Germline CDR1 and CDR2: SQVTM and ANQGSEA. The CDR3 sequence: CSVHIRRSSYEQYF. As DNA, the CDR3 is TGCAGCGTACATATTCGACGGAGCTCCTACGAGCAGTACTTC.

This clone showed up just a few times. The chain carries TRBV19 and TRBJ1-5, with TRBD1 as a possible D gene (6 bases). V was trimmed by 3 bases and J by 7 bases, leaving 19 bases between them. The CDR3 sequence is 16 residues long. Germline V gene lookup returns CDR1 LNHDA and CDR2 SQIVND (reference sequence). CDR3 sequence reads: CASSIGQPLDGQPQHF. The CDR3 bases are TGTGCCAGTAGTATCGGACAGCCGTTGGACGGACAGCCCCAGCATTTT.

This clone was recorded a few times. The chain joins TRBV20-1 to TRBJ1-2; no definite D call. The V and J ends lost 5 bases and 8 bases respectively, with 12 bases between them. The CDR3 is made up of 11 amino acids. The germline V gene has CDR1 DFQATT and CDR2 SNEGSKA (reference sequence). This CDR3 is CSAESGGGYTF. CDR3 nucleotides: TGCAGTGCTGAAAGCGGTGGCGGCTACACCTTC.

This chain uses TRBV29-1 with TRBJ2-1; TRBD1 matches 9 bases. Looked up from germline, CDR1 is SQVTM and CDR2 is ANQGSEA. CDR3 length: 13 residues. Losses at the gene ends were 7 bases for V and 3 bases for J; bases not matched to a gene: 4. The CDR3 nucleotides are TGCAGCGCCAGGGGACAGGGCTACAATGAGCAGTTCTTC. This gives the protein CSARGQGYNEQFF.

This clone was observed a few times. The chain is built from TRBV5-1 and TRBJ2-1, with 10 bases fitting TRBD2. Per germline, CDR1 SGHRS and CDR2 YFSETQ. The CDR3 contains 19 residues. Losses at the gene ends were 1 base for V and 6 bases for J; bases not matched to a gene: 16. Written as DNA, the CDR3 is TGCGCCAGCAGCTTGAGTAGCGGGGGGCAATACAAGATAGCCAATGAGCAGTTCTTC. Translating it yields CASSLSSGGQYKIANEQFF.

This clone was observed a handful of times. The chain couples TRBV28 to TRBJ2-3, with 9 bases that match TRBD2. V shed 0 bases and J 14 bases; nucleotides not matched to a gene: 3. The CDR3 is 12 amino acids. CDR1 and CDR2 (germline): MDHEN, SYDVKM. The CDR3 DNA is TGTGCCAGCAGTTTATGGGGGACTAGCTCGTATTTT. This sequence encodes CASSLWGTSSYF. The entire variable domain, with the rest obtained from reference TRBV28 and TRBJ2-3, is as follows: DVKVTQSSRYLVKRTGEKVFLECVQDMDHENMFWYRQDPGLGLRLIYFSYDVKMKEKGDIPEGYSVSREKKERFSLILESASTNQTSMYLCASSLWGTSSYFGPGTRLTVL.

In its sample, this clone was seen a few times. The chain joins TRBV5-4 to TRBJ2-2; TRBD2 matches at 7 bases. J gave up 0 bases and V 4 bases, and 3 bases lay outside the gene matches. Germline loops: CDR1 SGHNT, CDR2 YYREEE (reference sequence). CDR3 length: 15 amino acids. CDR3 sequence (DNA): TGTGCCAGCAGCCCCGGGGGGACGAACACCGGGGAGCTGTTTTTT. Its protein is CASSPGGTNTGELFF.

The rearrangement uses TRBV28 and TRBJ1-1, with D uncertain. V lost 2 bases, J lost 0 bases, and 10 bases lay in between. This CDR3 contains 15 residues. Germline V gene lookup returns CDR1 MDHEN and CDR2 SYDVKM. Here the CDR3 reads CASSLDSWMNTEAFF. In DNA form, the CDR3 reads TGTGCCAGCAGTTTAGATAGCTGGATGAACACTGAAGCTTTCTTT.

This clone was found a few times. V usage is TRBV5-4 and J usage is TRBJ1-2; 7 bases are shared with TRBD1. The CDR3 runs 14 residues. In germline, CDR1 is SGHNT, CDR2 YYREEE (reference sequence). Trimming removed 1 base from V and 6 bases from J; junction bases left unmatched: 6. The CDR3 is CASSLSTGWDGYTF. For the CDR3, the DNA is TGTGCCAGCAGCTTGTCGACAGGGTGGGATGGCTACACCTTC.

The V gene is TRBV30, the J gene TRBJ2-5; D unresolved. This CDR3 comprises 15 residues. Germline CDR1 reads GTSNPN; CDR2 reads SVGIG (reference sequence). V gave up 3 bases and J gave up 1 base, with 15 bases separating them. CDR3 residues: CAWRSFPGPQETQYF. DNA of the CDR3: TGTGCCTGGAGATCTTTTCCTGGGCCCCAAGAGACCCAGTACTTC.

The chain employs TRBV14 and TRBJ1-4, with D possibly being TRBD1 (6 bases). Trimming took off 2 bases at V and 8 bases at J, with 21 bases between the two ends. Germline V lookup: CDR1 SGHDN, CDR2 FVKESK. The CDR3 loop spans 17 amino acids. This chain's CDR3 is CASSQIVGRGSGEKLFF. In DNA, the CDR3 is TGTGCCAGCAGCCAAATCGTCGGAAGGGGGTCCGGGGAAAAACTGTTTTTT.

V usage is TRBV7-9 and J usage is TRBJ2-3, with D hard to call. Germline V gives CDR1 SEHNR, CDR2 FQNEAQ (reference sequence). This CDR3 is built from 15 residues. V was pared by 2 bases and J by 4 bases, with 13 bases between. CDR3: CASSLYSTSADTQYF. DNA of the CDR3: TGTGCCAGCAGCTTATACTCTACTTCGGCAGATACGCAGTATTTT. The full variable domain, in which reference TRBV7-9 and TRBJ2-3 provide the parts outside the CDR3, is DTGVSQNPRHKITKRGQNVTFRCDPISEHNRLYWYRQTLGQGPEFLTYFQNEAQLEKSRLLSDRFSAERPKGSFSTLEIQRTEQGDSAMYLCASSLYSTSADTQYFGPGTRLTVL.

This chain joins TRBV7-2 and TRBJ2-3; 9 positions match TRBD2. CDR1 and CDR2 from the germline V gene are SGHTA and FQGNSA. The V segment lost 4 bases and the J segment 3 bases; nucleotides outside the gene matches: 11. CDR3 length: 17 amino acids. CDR3 DNA sequence: TGTGCCAGCAGCTCGACCCGCGGGGGGGCCGGTACAGATACGCAGTATTTT. Its protein is CASSSTRGGAGTDTQYF.

In this sample, this clone turned up a few times. The chain is built from TRBV7-2 and TRBJ2-5; TRBD2 matches at 12 bases. CDR1 and CDR2 (germline): SGHTA, FQGNSA. The CDR3 covers 18 residues. V gave up 2 bases and J gave up 1 base; unmatched junction bases: 8. CDR3 in amino acids: CASSLLAGGRGPQETQYF. In DNA form, the CDR3 reads TGTGCCAGCAGCTTACTAGCGGGGGGGCGGGGGCCCCAAGAGACCCAGTACTTC.

CDR3 DNA: TGTGCCAGTAGTGAGGGGGATTTGTCCTACAATGAGCAGTTCTTC. It is translated as CASSEGDLSYNEQFF. The rearrangement uses TRBV19 and TRBJ2-1, with TRBD1 as a possible D gene (6 bases). The CDR3 covers 15 residues. From germline, CDR1 is LNHDA and CDR2 SQIVND (reference sequence). The V gene lost 5 bases and the J gene lost 1 base, with 12 bases spanning the gap.

The chain has TRBV28 and TRBJ2-1; 8 bases line up with TRBD2. The trim removed 6 bases at V and 6 bases at J, leaving 4 bases unmatched. The CDR3 contains 13 residues. In germline, CDR1 is MDHEN, CDR2 SYDVKM. The CDR3 nucleotides are TGTGCCAGCAGGGACGGGACTAGCAATGAGCAGTTCTTC. It yields the protein CASRDGTSNEQFF.

The chain employs TRBV4-1 and TRBJ1-2, with TRBD1 matching over 7 bases. The CDR3 runs to 15 residues. Germline V gene sequence: CDR1 MGHRA, CDR2 YSYEKL. V shed 1 base and J 4 bases; nucleotides not matched to a gene: 6. The CDR3 spells CASSQVGDRPYGYTF. CDR3 in DNA: TGCGCCAGCAGCCAAGTGGGGGACAGACCCTATGGCTACACCTTC.